This TCR beta chain was captured by sequencing in a study of T-cell reconstitution after alpha-beta-depleted transplantation in children. V was pared by 6 bases and J by 6 bases, with 9 bases between. The CDR3 runs 12 residues. Germline V CDR1 and CDR2: MDHEN, SYDVKM. In this sample, this clonotype turned up many times. Unique molecular identifiers featured in how the TCRbeta library was prepared. TCRdb redid the calling of the PCR reads with MiXCR, one entry per CDR3 protein. The sample lists roughly 400,000 distinct CDR3 sequences, around two fifths occurring once. This chain joins TRBV28 and TRBJ2-4; D may be TRBD2 (5 bases). This receptor was obtained from a girl aged 2-10 years with aplastic anemia, due to receive a stem cell transplant. Here the sequenced sample was PBMCs, taken before TCRalphabeta/CD19-depleted stem cell transplant. For the CDR3, the DNA is TGTGCCAGCAGACTCCGGGGAAACATTCAGTACTTC. It yields the protein CASRLRGNIQYF.